The 28 T cell receptor beta chains below were found in one sample sequenced in a study of OX40 agonist ivuxolimab in advanced cancers. Sequenced by immunoSEQ multiplex PCR; TCRdb stores in-frame clones only, minus some. The sample has 70,000 or so clones, approximately 80% seen once. The sample was CD4+ or CD8+ T cells sorted from blood, taken in a trial of the OX40 agonist ivuxolimab. These receptors came from an adult with an advanced solid tumor such as melanoma, head and neck, liver or kidney cancer.

This clone was found once. The genes are TRBV11-1 and TRBJ2-3, with D perhaps TRBD2 (6 bases). CDR1 is SGHAT and CDR2 is FQDESV in the germline V gene (reference sequence). The CDR3 spans 15 residues. V was cut by 7 bases and J by 1 base, with 15 bases left in between. The CDR3 here is CASKGKRLGTDTQYF. The CDR3 coding sequence is TGTGCCAGCAAAGGGAAAAGACTAGGCACAGATACGCAGTATTTT.

The chain carries TRBV21-1 and TRBJ2-7; the D call of TRBD1 is as the table states it, not checked on the DNA. TRBV21-1 is marked as a pseudogene. The CDR3 sequence is 13 residues long. The chain's CDR3 is CASRRDRSYEQYF. The CDR3 DNA reads TGTGCCAGCAGACGGGACAGGTCATACGAGCAGTACTTC.

In this sample, this clone turned up once. The chain employs TRBV6-4 and TRBJ2-7; TRBD2 matches 12 bases. The CDR3 runs 17 residues. After removal of 7 bases from V and 0 bases from J, the junction contained 10 bases not matched to a gene. The germline CDR1 and CDR2 sequences are MRHNA and SNTAGT. CDR3 protein: CASKHKTSGGNSYEQYF. DNA for the CDR3: TGTGCCAGCAAACATAAGACTAGCGGGGGAAACTCCTACGAGCAGTACTTC.

V gene TRBV2 combines with J gene TRBJ2-1; 12 bases line up with TRBD1. V lost 6 bases to trimming and J lost 5 bases; unmatched junction nucleotides: 8. Looked up from germline, CDR1 is SNHLY and CDR2 is FYNNEI. CDR3 size: 16 residues. As DNA, the CDR3 is TGTGCCAGCAGGAACCGGGACAGGGGGCTGAACAATGAGCAGTTCTTC. It translates to CASRNRDRGLNNEQFF.

The chain combines TRBV13 with TRBJ2-5, with D possibly being TRBD1 or TRBD2 (5 bases each). V lost 6 bases and J lost 4, with 12 bases in between. Germline loops: CDR1 PRHDT, CDR2 FYEKMQ (reference sequence). This CDR3 spans 13 amino acids. The CDR3 sequence is CASSATGGETQYF. The DNA for the CDR3 is TGTGCCAGCAGTGCGACTGGGGGAGAGACCCAGTACTTC.

The chain uses TRBV11-3 and TRBJ2-7, with D uncertain. Germline CDR1 is SGHNT and CDR2 is YENEEA. This CDR3 has 11 residues. The V and J ends lost 6 bases and 5 bases respectively, with 8 bases between them. The chain's CDR3 is CASRGGNEQYF. The CDR3 coding sequence is TGTGCCAGCAGGGGCGGAAACGAGCAGTACTTC.

This sequence joins TRBV2 and TRBJ2-1; TRBD1 aligns across 10 bases. The CDR3 sequence is 14 residues long. Trimming at V came to 7 bases and at J to 6 bases, leaving 6 bases not matched to a gene. Germline CDR1 SNHLY, CDR2 FYNNEI. The CDR3, as DNA: TGTGCCAGCACCGGGACAGGGGTCGGCAATGAGCAGTTCTTC. This gives the protein CASTGTGVGNEQFF.

This clone occurred once. The J gene is TRBJ1-2, the V gene TRBV6-5, with D uncertain. This CDR3 comprises 13 residues. From germline, CDR1 is MNHEY and CDR2 SVGAGI. V was trimmed by 2 bases and J by 6 bases, leaving 10 bases between them. The CDR3 nucleotides are TGTGCCAGCAGTTACGCCCTTGGGGATGGCTACACCTTC. This codes for CASSYALGDGYTF.

The CDR3 sequence: CASNGQTYEQYF. CDR3 DNA: TGTGCCAGCAATGGACAGACCTACGAGCAGTACTTC. The chain links TRBV6-6 to TRBJ2-7, with D possibly TRBD1 on 6 matching bases. Germline CDR1 is MNHNY and CDR2 is SVGAGI (reference sequence). The CDR3 loop spans 12 amino acids. With 7 bases removed from V and 2 bases from J, the gap between germline ends came to 9 bases.

This chain joins TRBV18 and TRBJ1-1, with 8 bases that match TRBD1. V trimming: 4 bases; J trimming: 3 bases; junction bases outside the gene matches: 4. The V gene's germline CDR1 is KGHSH and CDR2 LQKENI. This CDR3 has 14 amino acids. This CDR3 reads CASSRQGSDTEAFF. In DNA form, the CDR3 reads TGTGCCAGCTCACGACAGGGGTCGGACACTGAAGCTTTCTTT.

V usage is TRBV19 and J usage is TRBJ1-3, with D hard to call. The CDR3 contains 11 residues. Germline V gives CDR1 LNHDA, CDR2 SQIVND (reference sequence). With 8 bases removed from V and 9 bases from J, the gap between germline ends came to 11 bases. As DNA, the CDR3 is TGTGCCAGTCCCCTATATTCCACCATATATTTT. This gives the protein CASPLYSTIYF.

CDR3 in DNA: TGTGCCAGCTCACCAGGGAGCTCCGAGACCCAGTACTTC. Its translation: CASSPGSSETQYF. This chain links TRBV18 with TRBJ2-5; tentatively, D is TRBD2 (5 bases). The CDR3 is 13 residues long. V lost 2 bases and J lost 5, with 9 bases in between. The V gene's germline CDR1 is KGHSH and CDR2 LQKENI.

The J gene is TRBJ1-2, the V gene TRBV7-8, with 9 bases that match TRBD1. The germline CDR1 and CDR2 sequences are SGHVS and FQNEAQ. This CDR3 has 16 amino acids. V shed 2 bases and J 7 bases; nucleotides not matched to a gene: 11. CDR3 in DNA: TGTGCCAGCAGCTTACTCGCCTCGACAGGGGGTCGTGGCTACACCTTC. This encodes CASSLLASTGGRGYTF.

Of note for this clone: One junction end does not reproduce the germline sequence, and a read error may be involved. Other nucleotide sequences from this sample produce the same CDR3. The chain couples TRBV7-9 to TRBJ2-5, with D perhaps TRBD2 (6 bases). The CDR3 totals 13 residues. Germline V CDR1 and CDR2: SEHNR, FQNEAQ (reference sequence). CDR3 nucleotide sequence: TGTGCCAGCAGCCGCCCCGGGGGAGAGACTCAGTACTTC. Residues: CASSRPGGETQYF.

The J gene is TRBJ1-5, the V gene TRBV11-2, with D possibly matching TRBD1 (6 bases). This CDR3 contains 14 residues. Germline lookup yields CDR1 SGHAT and CDR2 FQNNGV. The V end was cut by 5 bases, the J end by 9 bases, with 17 bases between. CDR3 residues: CASSPTTGRGPQHF. CDR3 sequence (DNA): TGTGCCAGCAGCCCAACGACAGGCCGGGGGCCCCAGCATTTT.

The count of this clone is one. The rearrangement uses TRBV11-3 and TRBJ2-2; D may be TRBD2 (5 bases). The CDR3 has 17 residues. V lost 3 bases to trimming and J lost 2 bases, with 16 bases between them. The germline V gene has CDR1 SGHNT and CDR2 YENEEA. The CDR3 sequence is CASSFGWETPNTGELFF. Here the CDR3 DNA reads TGTGCCAGCAGCTTTGGGTGGGAGACACCTAACACCGGGGAGCTGTTTTTT.

The chain recombines TRBV5-5 with TRBJ2-1; 7 bases align to TRBD1. Germline V gene lookup returns CDR1 SGHKS and CDR2 YYEKEE (reference sequence). The CDR3 runs to 14 residues. Trimming at V came to 3 bases and at J to 6 bases, leaving 6 bases not matched to a gene. CDR3 amino acids: CASSSGTGANEQFF. Written as DNA, the CDR3 is TGTGCCAGCAGCTCGGGAACAGGGGCCAATGAGCAGTTCTTC.

This chain links TRBV7-9 with TRBJ1-4; weak D call: TRBD1 (6 bases). V lost 4 bases to trimming and J lost 8 bases, with 14 bases between them. The CDR3 is 14 residues long. In germline, CDR1 is SEHNR, CDR2 FQNEAQ (reference sequence). The CDR3 DNA sequence: TGTGCCAGCAGCTCGGGACAACCTTCCGAAAAACTGTTTTTT. Protein product: CASSSGQPSEKLFF.

This rearrangement joins TRBV5-1 to TRBJ2-7; TRBD2 agrees at 10 bases. The CDR3 covers 15 residues. Germline assignment: CDR1 SGHRS and CDR2 YFSETQ. V shed 5 bases, J shed 3 bases, and the junction held 8 bases outside the gene matches. The CDR3 DNA follows: TGCGCCAGCAGACCGGAACTAGCGGGGAGCTACGAGCAGTACTTC. Translated, it gives CASRPELAGSYEQYF.

The chain carries TRBV6-5 and TRBJ2-7; 9 bases align to TRBD2. This CDR3 is built from 13 residues. Germline V lookup: CDR1 MNHEY, CDR2 SVGAGI. Trimming took 4 bases from V and 6 from J; bases not matched to a gene: 4. CDR3 loop: CASSWVAGVEQYF. The CDR3 DNA sequence: TGTGCCAGCAGTTGGGTAGCGGGGGTCGAGCAGTACTTC.

The chain carries TRBV11-2 and TRBJ2-2; D unresolved. CDR3 size: 15 residues. Germline V gives CDR1 SGHAT, CDR2 FQNNGV. Deletions cut 3 bases from V and 4 bases from J, with 12 bases between. This CDR3 reads CASSFIPQATGELFF. The CDR3 bases are TGTGCCAGCAGCTTCATTCCCCAGGCCACCGGGGAGCTGTTTTTT.

As for this clone: This specimen includes other DNA sequences encoding the same CDR3. The chain has TRBV19 and TRBJ1-6; 7 positions agree with TRBD1. Germline CDR1 reads LNHDA; CDR2 reads SQIVND (reference sequence). There are 14 residues in the CDR3. The V gene end was trimmed by 3 bases and the J gene end by 7 bases; junction bases not matched to a gene: 3. The CDR3 loop is CASSIGTANSPLHF. CDR3 DNA: TGTGCCAGTAGTATCGGGACAGCCAATTCACCCCTCCACTTT. The variable domain in full, with the rest retrieved from reference TRBV19 and TRBJ1-6, is DGGITQSPKYLFRKEGQNVTLSCEQNLNHDAMYWYRQDPGQGLRLIYYSQIVNDFQKGDIAEGYSVSREKKESFPLTVTSAQKNPTAFYLCASSIGTANSPLHFGNGTRLTVT.

This clone was observed a few times. The chain carries TRBV6-5 and TRBJ2-7; D gene unclear. CDR1 is MNHEY, CDR2 SVGAGI, per germline. This CDR3 region has 11 residues. Trimming stripped 0 bases from V and 5 bases from J, with 2 bases between. CDR3 in amino acids: CASSYSHEQYF. The CDR3 coding sequence is TGTGCCAGCAGTTACTCACACGAGCAGTACTTC.

The V and J genes are TRBV9 and TRBJ2-3, with TRBD1 identical over 9 bases. J lost 4 bases, V lost 3 bases, and 3 bases had no gene match. The CDR3 is 14 amino acids. From germline, CDR1 is SGDLS and CDR2 YYNGEE. This chain's CDR3 is CASSADRGADTQYF. CDR3 nucleotides: TGTGCCAGCAGCGCAGACAGGGGGGCAGATACGCAGTATTTT. Drawing the rest from reference TRBV9 and TRBJ2-3, the complete variable domain is DSGVTQTPKHLITATGQRVTLRCSPRSGDLSVYWYQQSLDQGLQFLIQYYNGEERAKGNILERFSAQQFPDLHSELNLSSLELGDSALYFCASSADRGADTQYFGPGTRLTVL.

V usage is TRBV6-5 and J usage is TRBJ1-5, with D tentatively TRBD1 (6 bases). Germline lookup yields CDR1 MNHEY and CDR2 SVGAGI. The CDR3 covers 13 residues. V was shortened by 8 bases and J by 16 bases, with 24 bases between the two germline ends. The CDR3: CASATSAGTTIHF. The CDR3 DNA reads TGTGCCAGCGCGACTTCGGCCGGGACAACTATCCATTTT.

The chain has TRBV30 and TRBJ2-3, with a weak D call TRBD1 (5 bases). This CDR3 has 15 amino acids. V lost 2 bases and J 5 bases, leaving 17 bases between the germline ends. The germline gives CDR1 GTSNPN, CDR2 SVGIG (reference sequence). The CDR3 DNA follows: TGTGCCTGGAGTTTAGGGGTCGCGCAGGGAGATACGCAGTATTTT. It yields the protein CAWSLGVAQGDTQYF. Looking up the rest from reference TRBV30 and TRBJ2-3 gives the full variable domain: SQTIHQWPATLVQPVGSPLSLECTVEGTSNPNLYWYRQAAGRGLQLLFYSVGIGQISSEVPQNLSASRPQDRQFILSSKKLLLSDSGFYLCAWSLGVAQGDTQYFGPGTRLTVL.

The chain employs TRBV5-1 and TRBJ1-5; 8 positions match TRBD1. Germline V gene sequence: CDR1 SGHRS, CDR2 YFSETQ. The CDR3 has 15 residues. V gave up 3 bases and J gave up 1 base; unmatched junction bases: 3. This CDR3 reads CASSSTGESNQPQHF. CDR3 coding DNA: TGCGCCAGCAGCTCGACAGGGGAGAGCAATCAGCCCCAGCATTTT. Full variable domain (outside the CDR3, taken from reference TRBV5-1 and TRBJ1-5): KAGVTQTPRYLIKTRGQQVTLSCSPISGHRSVSWYQQTPGQGLQFLFEYFSETQRNKGNFPGRFSGRQFSNSRSEMNVSTLELGDSALYLCASSSTGESNQPQHFGDGTRLSIL.

This chain connects TRBV6-5 to TRBJ2-2; the D gene is possibly TRBD1 (7 bases). The CDR3 covers 15 residues. Per germline, CDR1 MNHEY and CDR2 SVGAGI. V was pared by 0 bases and J by 7 bases, with 12 bases between. CDR3 sequence (DNA): TGTGCCAGCAGTTACTCGCCCAGGGGGGTCGGGGAGCTGTTTTTT. Its translation: CASSYSPRGVGELFF.